The 22 T cell receptor beta chains listed next were all sequenced from one sample in a study of T cells in Graves' hyperthyroidism and ophthalmopathy. TCR beta CDR3 region amplification was performed from RNA transcripts. In the first-round RT-PCR of the TCR CDR3, the HTBI primer set was used. MiXCR was run by TCRdb on the multiplex PCR reads, yielding one entry per CDR3 protein. The table records 300,000 to 350,000 distinct CDR3 sequences, 15% to 20% of them present only once. Material: blood. These TCRs come from a middle-aged woman with Graves' ophthalmopathy.

This clonotype was seen ten or more times. This chain uses TRBV20-1 with TRBJ2-7; TRBD2 matches at 10 bases. This CDR3 has 15 residues. From germline, CDR1 is DFQATT and CDR2 SNEGSKA (reference sequence). V shed 3 bases and J 3 bases; nucleotides not matched to a gene: 8. CDR3 region: CSASTPLAGFYEQYF. CDR3 bases: TGCAGTGCTAGTACCCCACTAGCGGGGTTCTACGAGCAGTACTTC.

This clonotype was counted at least ten times. The chain carries TRBV28 and TRBJ1-1, with D hard to call. Germline V gives CDR1 MDHEN, CDR2 SYDVKM. There are 14 residues in the CDR3. The germline V and J ends were trimmed by 5 bases and 1 base, with 11 bases remaining between them. Written as DNA, the CDR3 is TGTGCCAGCAGTCCAGATCGCACGAACACTGAAGCTTTCTTT. The encoded protein is CASSPDRTNTEAFF.

This clonotype was found a few times. The CDR3 protein is CASQSSNQPQHF. The DNA of the CDR3 is TGTGCCAGTCAGTCTAGCAATCAGCCCCAGCATTTT. The chain joins TRBV12-3 or TRBV12-4 to TRBJ1-5; D gene unclear. V was trimmed by 9 bases and J by 0 bases, leaving 6 bases between them. This CDR3 contains 12 residues.

This clonotype showed up many times. V gene TRBV2 combines with J gene TRBJ2-7; 9 positions match TRBD2. The CDR3 length is 15 residues. The J segment lost 3 bases and the V segment lost 3 bases, leaving 6 bases of the junction unmatched. The germline gives CDR1 SNHLY, CDR2 FYNNEI. In nucleotides, the CDR3 is TGTGCCAGCAGTGAGGTCCTAGCGGGAAACTACGAGCAGTACTTC. Amino acid sequence: CASSEVLAGNYEQYF.

This clonotype was picked up many times. This sequence joins TRBV28 and TRBJ2-5; 13 bases are shared with TRBD2. The trim removed 4 bases at V and 5 bases at J, leaving 10 bases unmatched. CDR3 length: 17 residues. From germline, CDR1 is MDHEN and CDR2 SYDVKM. In DNA form, the CDR3 reads TGTGCCAGCAGTTCACCTCGGACTAGCGGGAGTTTTGAGACCCAGTACTTC. The encoded protein is CASSSPRTSGSFETQYF.

There are many counts of this clonotype. The chain carries TRBV12-3 or TRBV12-4 and TRBJ2-7, with D possibly being TRBD2 (5 bases). CDR3 length: 14 amino acids. V dropped 2 bases and J dropped 2 bases, with 10 bases sitting between them. DNA for the CDR3: TGTGCCAGCAGTTTATCGGGGAGTACCTACGAGCAGTACTTC. Translation gives CASSLSGSTYEQYF.

This clonotype was observed at least ten times. The rearrangement links TRBV28 to TRBJ2-4; 7 positions match TRBD1. The junction had 6 bases not matched to a gene; V was cut back by 5 bases and J by 8 bases. Germline V gene lookup returns CDR1 MDHEN and CDR2 SYDVKM. This CDR3 has 13 amino acids. CDR3 region: CASSLQGSHIQYF. The CDR3 bases are TGTGCCAGCAGTCTACAGGGGAGCCACATTCAGTACTTC. The full variable domain, rest sourced from reference TRBV28 and TRBJ2-4, is DVKVTQSSRYLVKRTGEKVFLECVQDMDHENMFWYRQDPGLGLRLIYFSYDVKMKEKGDIPEGYSVSREKKERFSLILESASTNQTSMYLCASSLQGSHIQYFGAGTRLSVL.

This clonotype was seen many times. A much larger clone differs by one base, so this may be a read error. The genes are TRBV7-6 and TRBJ2-2, with 8 nucleotides matching TRBD1. The CDR3 runs to 15 residues. CDR1 is SGHVS and CDR2 is FNYEAQ in the germline V gene. The V segment lost 6 bases and the J segment 0 bases; nucleotides outside the gene matches: 3. CDR3 bases: TGTGCCAGCAGTACACAGGGGGCGAACACCGGGGAGCTGTTTTTT. It codes for CASSTQGANTGELFF.

J is TRBJ1-1 and V is TRBV30; a possible D gene is TRBD1 (5 bases). Trimming left V 3 bases short and J 8 bases short, with 16 bases between. CDR3 length equals 13 residues. Germline assignment: CDR1 GTSNPN and CDR2 SVGIG (reference sequence). The chain's CDR3 is CAWRGTPWPEAFF. CDR3 sequence (DNA): TGTGCCTGGAGGGGGACCCCCTGGCCAGAAGCTTTCTTT.

The chain combines TRBV20-1 with TRBJ2-7, with TRBD1 matching 11 bases. J lost 3 bases, V lost 5 bases, and 6 bases had no gene match. The CDR3 contains 14 residues. Germline V gene sequence: CDR1 DFQATT, CDR2 SNEGSKA (reference sequence). In DNA, the CDR3 is TGCAGTGCTTTGGGACAGGGGGTTTACTACGAGCAGTACTTC. Its protein is CSALGQGVYYEQYF.

At least ten counts were recorded for this clonotype. The CDR3, as DNA: TGTGCCAGCAGCTTGGGGAGCCGCCTCTACGAGCAGTACTTC. Protein product: CASSLGSRLYEQYF. The chain combines TRBV7-8 with TRBJ2-7; maybe TRBD2 (5 bases). The V end lost 3 bases, the J end lost 3 bases, and 12 bases lay between the germline ends. The germline CDR1 and CDR2 sequences are SGHVS and FQNEAQ. The CDR3 has 14 amino acids.

This clonotype occurred many times. The rearrangement uses TRBV2 and TRBJ2-7; D is perhaps TRBD1 or TRBD2 (6 bases each). Trimming took 7 bases from V and 4 from J, leaving 23 bases between them. Germline V gene lookup returns CDR1 SNHLY and CDR2 FYNNEI. The CDR3 is made up of 16 amino acids. The CDR3, as DNA: TGTGCCAGCACCAGGACTAAGACAGGTACTACTTACGAGCAGTACTTC. As protein: CASTRTKTGTTYEQYF.

The V and J genes are TRBV5-6 and TRBJ1-5; 9 bases fit TRBD1. Unmatched junction bases numbered 5, after V lost 3 bases and J lost 4 bases. CDR1 is SGHDT, CDR2 YYEEEE, per germline. CDR3 length equals 15 residues. The CDR3 is CASSYRGPGNQPQHF. In DNA, the CDR3 is TGTGCCAGCAGCTACAGGGGGCCAGGTAATCAGCCCCAGCATTTT.

This clonotype was seen only a few times. A much larger clone lies one base from this, so it may be a read error. The chain has TRBV27 and TRBJ2-7; D is perhaps TRBD1 or TRBD2 (5 bases each). Germline CDR1 and CDR2: MNHEY and SMNVEV (reference sequence). CDR3 length: 15 amino acids. The CDR3 nucleotides are TGTGTCAGCAGTTTTTGGGGACCTCCGGACTACGAGCAGTACTTC. Protein: CVSSFWGPPDYEQYF.

This clonotype showed up many times. CDR3 DNA: TGTGCCAGCATAGGACTAGCGGGAGGGGGGGACACCGGGGAGCTGTTTTTT. As protein: CASIGLAGGGDTGELFF. This chain links TRBV12-3 or TRBV12-4 with TRBJ2-2; TRBD2 aligns across 15 bases. V was clipped by 7 bases and J by 3 bases; unmatched bases: 6. The CDR3 spans 17 residues.

The table lists this clonotype with many counts. CDR3 nucleotide sequence: TGTGCCAGCAACCTGGGGGGATCTTCCTACGAGCAGTACTTC. This encodes CASNLGGSSYEQYF. The chain couples TRBV9 to TRBJ2-7; possibly TRBD2 for D (6 bases). The CDR3 spans 14 residues. The germline V and J ends were trimmed by 6 bases and 1 base, with 14 bases remaining between them. Germline V gives CDR1 SGDLS, CDR2 YYNGEE.

Ten or more counts support this clonotype. V and J are TRBV25-1 and TRBJ2-7; unclear D gene. V lost 4 bases and J lost 7, with 11 bases in between. This CDR3 has 12 amino acids. Germline lookup yields CDR1 MGHDK and CDR2 SYGVNS. The CDR3 is CASSGLNREQYF. In DNA form, the CDR3 reads TGTGCCAGCAGTGGGCTGAACAGAGAGCAGTACTTC.

Many counts were recorded for this clonotype. The chain uses TRBV28 and TRBJ1-2; D gene uncertain. This CDR3 region has 13 residues. CDR1 MDHEN and CDR2 SYDVKM come from the germline V gene. Trimming took 3 bases from V and 8 from J, leaving 13 bases between them. The CDR3 coding sequence is TGTGCCAGCAGTTTCCTTACTGAACTAGGCTACACCTTC. This sequence encodes CASSFLTELGYTF.

This clonotype was seen ten or more times. The J gene is TRBJ2-5, the V gene TRBV30; 8 bases align to TRBD1. The CDR3 spans 15 residues. The germline V gene has CDR1 GTSNPN and CDR2 SVGIG (reference sequence). V dropped 2 bases and J dropped 5; count of bases not matched to a gene: 10. CDR3 amino acids: CAWSPRDRSSETQYF. In DNA form, the CDR3 reads TGTGCCTGGAGTCCCCGGGACAGGAGCTCGGAGACCCAGTACTTC.

This clonotype has ten or more counts. V usage is TRBV19 and J usage is TRBJ2-7; 7 bases match TRBD1. CDR1 and CDR2 from the germline V gene are LNHDA and SQIVND (reference sequence). The CDR3 consists of 15 residues. V lost 4 bases, J lost 3 bases, and 9 bases stayed unmatched. CDR3 loop: CASSRTGTDNYEQYF. The CDR3 DNA reads TGTGCCAGTAGTAGAACCGGGACAGACAACTACGAGCAGTACTTC.

The chain recombines TRBV6-2 or TRBV6-3 with TRBJ2-7; TRBD2 matches 15 bases. Unmatched junction bases numbered 10, after V lost 6 bases and J lost 1 base. The CDR3 has 18 amino acids. CDR1 and CDR2 (germline): MNHEY, SVGEGT. The CDR3 sequence: CASRRTSGRAVLSYEQYF. The DNA for the CDR3 is TGTGCCAGCAGACGGACTAGCGGGAGGGCCGTTCTTTCCTACGAGCAGTACTTC.

The table lists this clonotype with many counts. The V call is TRBV29-1, the J call TRBJ2-7; D may be TRBD1 or TRBD2 (5 bases each). With 2 bases removed from V and 7 bases from J, the gap between germline ends came to 15 bases. This CDR3 contains 13 residues. The germline V gene encodes CDR1 SQVTM and CDR2 ANQGSEA. The CDR3 sequence: CSVELDTGWEQYF. Here the CDR3 DNA reads TGCAGCGTTGAATTGGACACGGGGTGGGAGCAGTACTTC.